The 31 T cell receptor beta chains below were found in one sample sequenced in a study of blood T cell repertoires in COVID-19 (dated by TCRdb to about 2020). The library was made by the immunoSEQ multiplex PCR assay. Here the immuneACCESS table is served through TCRdb, limited to in-frame sequences with V and J called. Missing clones are a known gap in these copies; in checked studies unresolved V genes cover under half, and the rest lacks a known reason. Here the sample has under 140,000 clones; around 90% occur a single time. The ten biggest clones cover around 5.1% of the sample. The sequencing sample was made of peripheral blood. The receptors derive from a human donor in a cohort sampled during active COVID-19.

The rearrangement links TRBV6-5 to TRBJ2-7; weak D call: TRBD1 (6 bases). In germline, CDR1 is MNHEY, CDR2 SVGAGI. With 2 bases removed from V and 1 base from J, the gap between germline ends came to 12 bases. CDR3 length: 15 residues. CDR3 coding DNA: TGTGCCAGCAGTTACGGTCGACAGGAATCCTACGAGCAGTACTTC. It encodes CASSYGRQESYEQYF.

Here the CDR3 reads CASSRNTGELFF. The CDR3 nucleotides are TGTGCCAGCAGTCGGAACACCGGGGAGCTGTTTTTT. This rearrangement joins TRBV6-4 to TRBJ2-2; D is unresolved. CDR1 is MRHNA, CDR2 SNTAGT, per germline. The germline V and J ends were trimmed by 5 bases and 1 base, with 2 bases remaining between them. The CDR3 extends over 12 amino acids.

The V gene is TRBV7-9, the J gene TRBJ2-1; TRBD2 aligns across 10 bases. CDR3 length: 16 amino acids. Losses at the gene ends were 5 bases for V and 7 bases for J; bases not matched to a gene: 11. The germline V gene encodes CDR1 SEHNR and CDR2 FQNEAQ (reference sequence). CDR3 sequence (DNA): TGTGCCAGCAGCCAAACGGCAGCGGGAGGGTTGAATGAGCAGTTCTTC. Amino acid sequence: CASSQTAAGGLNEQFF. The entire variable domain, with the rest obtained from reference TRBV7-9 and TRBJ2-1, is as follows: DTGVSQNPRHKITKRGQNVTFRCDPISEHNRLYWYRQTLGQGPEFLTYFQNEAQLEKSRLLSDRFSAERPKGSFSTLEIQRTEQGDSAMYLCASSQTAAGGLNEQFFGPGTRLTVL.

The CDR3 here is CASSALGGFPHV. The DNA for the CDR3 is TGTGCCAGCAGCGCCTTAGGAGGTTTCCCTCACGTC. V usage is TRBV7-9 and J usage is TRBJ2-7, with D possibly TRBD2 on 5 matching bases. The CDR3 totals 12 residues. CDR1 and CDR2 (germline): SEHNR, FQNEAQ (reference sequence).

This sequence joins TRBV7-3 and TRBJ2-7; 11 bases agree with TRBD2. The CDR3 has 15 amino acids. CDR1 SGHTA and CDR2 FQGTGA come from the germline V gene. With 5 bases clipped from V and 6 bases from J, the junction kept 9 bases outside the gene matches. The CDR3 loop reads CASSPGTSGRVEQYF. The CDR3 DNA reads as TGTGCCAGCAGCCCAGGGACTAGCGGACGGGTCGAGCAGTACTTC. Full variable domain (rest looked up from reference TRBV7-3 and TRBJ2-7): GAGVSQTPSNKVTEKGKYVELRCDPISGHTALYWYRQSLGQGPEFLIYFQGTGAADDSGLPNDRFFAVRPEGSVSTLKIQRTERGDSAVYLCASSPGTSGRVEQYFGPGTRLTVT.

This chain uses TRBV19 with TRBJ2-2; D unclear. CDR3 length: 14 residues. Trimming shortened V by 6 bases and J by 0 bases, and 8 bases separated the two germline ends. Germline V gene lookup returns CDR1 LNHDA and CDR2 SQIVND (reference sequence). This CDR3 is CASRRSANTGELFF. Written as DNA, the CDR3 is TGTGCCAGTAGGCGCAGCGCGAACACCGGGGAGCTGTTTTTT.

This clone is a singleton in its sample. This chain links TRBV6-5 with TRBJ1-4; D is uncertain. The CDR3 totals 11 residues. Looked up from germline, CDR1 is MNHEY and CDR2 is SVGAGI. V was trimmed by 5 bases and J by 7 bases, leaving 5 bases between them. The CDR3 sequence is CASSRGEKLFF. The CDR3, as DNA: TGTGCCAGCAGTCGGGGTGAAAAACTGTTTTTT.

The V gene is TRBV6-1, the J gene TRBJ2-5; the match to TRBD1 covers 10 bases. The CDR3 consists of 15 residues. The germline gives CDR1 MNHNS, CDR2 SASEGT. Unmatched junction bases numbered 8, after V lost 3 bases and J lost 7 bases. In DNA form, the CDR3 reads TGTGCCAGCAGTGACGCGGGACAGGGGATGGTGACCCAGTACTTC. Translation: CASSDAGQGMVTQYF.

The chain couples TRBV7-3 to TRBJ2-7; possibly TRBD2 for D (6 bases). Trimming removed 5 bases at V and 5 bases at J, with 19 bases between. This CDR3 has 15 amino acids. Germline V lookup: CDR1 SGHTA, CDR2 FQGTGA. The CDR3 DNA follows: TGTGCCAGCAGCCATATGCGGCGGGAATTGCACGAGCAGTACTTC. It encodes CASSHMRRELHEQYF.

This chain uses TRBV21-1 with TRBJ1-2; TRBD1 is the table's D call and was not checked against the DNA. TRBV21-1 is marked as a pseudogene. CDR3 length: 15 amino acids. CDR3: CASSSTGGDVSGYTF. Here the CDR3 DNA reads TGTGCCAGCAGCTCAACAGGGGGCGACGTCTCTGGCTACACCTTC.

This rearrangement joins TRBV7-2 to TRBJ2-1; 12 bases are shared with TRBD2. The CDR3 loop spans 15 amino acids. V shed 3 bases, J shed 12 bases, and the junction held 9 bases outside the gene matches. CDR1 and CDR2 (germline): SGHTA, FQGNSA. The CDR3 DNA follows: TGTGCCAGCAGCTTGAGACTAGCGGGAGAGCACGGGCAGTTCTTC. It encodes CASSLRLAGEHGQFF.

V and J are TRBV28 and TRBJ1-5; no clear D gene. This CDR3 region has 13 residues. Germline assignment: CDR1 MDHEN and CDR2 SYDVKM. Trimming shortened V by 7 bases and J by 0 bases, and 7 bases separated the two germline ends. CDR3 in amino acids: CASTVLSNQPQHF. CDR3 in DNA: TGTGCCAGCACCGTCCTTAGCAATCAGCCCCAGCATTTT. Full variable domain (remainder filled in from reference TRBV28 and TRBJ1-5): DVKVTQSSRYLVKRTGEKVFLECVQDMDHENMFWYRQDPGLGLRLIYFSYDVKMKEKGDIPEGYSVSREKKERFSLILESASTNQTSMYLCASTVLSNQPQHFGDGTRLSIL.

The chain employs TRBV5-1 and TRBJ2-3; D may be TRBD1 (6 bases). Germline-derived CDR1 and CDR2 are SGHRS and YFSETQ. Between the trimmed V and J ends, which lost 0 bases and 4 bases, there was a span of 15 bases. This CDR3 has 16 residues. CDR3 amino acids: CASSLVRQGIADTQYF. The CDR3 DNA sequence: TGCGCCAGCAGCTTGGTGCGGCAGGGGATCGCAGATACGCAGTATTTT.

The chain uses TRBV7-8 and TRBJ1-4; the D is unclear. Germline V gene data show CDR1 as SGHVS and CDR2 as FQNEAQ. Trimming removed 1 base at V and 6 bases at J, with 6 bases between. This CDR3 region has 13 residues. CDR3 protein: CASSLGPDEKLFF. The CDR3, as DNA: TGTGCCAGCAGCTTAGGGCCCGATGAAAAACTGTTTTTT.

This clone was detected only once. This chain links TRBV7-6 with TRBJ2-7; D is undetermined. The CDR3 is 14 amino acids. In germline, CDR1 is SGHVS, CDR2 FNYEAQ. V was clipped by 1 base and J by 0 bases, with 7 bases between them. Written as DNA, the CDR3 is TGTGCCAGCAGCTTAGACCCTAGCTCCTACGAGCAGTACTTC. This gives the protein CASSLDPSSYEQYF.

This clone was recorded a few times. The identical CDR3 is also encoded by other nucleotide sequences in the sample. The CDR3 nucleotides read TGTGCCAGCAGCTTAGATATGAACACTGAAGCTTTCTTT. Amino acid sequence: CASSLDMNTEAFF. J is TRBJ1-1 and V is TRBV7-9, with D unclear. The V end was cut by 1 base, the J end by 0 bases, with 3 bases between. The length of the CDR3 is 13 residues. Germline CDR1 is SEHNR and CDR2 is FQNEAQ (reference sequence). Based on the CDR3 plus reference TRBV7-9 and TRBJ1-1, the full variable domain is DTGVSQNPRHKITKRGQNVTFRCDPISEHNRLYWYRQTLGQGPEFLTYFQNEAQLEKSRLLSDRFSAERPKGSFSTLEIQRTEQGDSAMYLCASSLDMNTEAFFGQGTRLTVV.

The V and J genes are TRBV7-9 and TRBJ1-1; no reliable D call. V was trimmed by 3 bases and J by 0 bases, leaving 14 bases between them. The CDR3 consists of 16 residues. Germline V gives CDR1 SEHNR, CDR2 FQNEAQ (reference sequence). In nucleotides, the CDR3 is TGTGCCAGCAGCTTGGCCGGAACGGGAATGAACACTGAAGCTTTCTTT. Its translation is CASSLAGTGMNTEAFF.

The rearrangement joins TRBV6-6 to TRBJ2-2; D possibly corresponds to TRBD1 (5 bases). V lost 0 bases to trimming and J lost 7 bases, with 12 bases between them. Germline V gene sequence: CDR1 MNHNY, CDR2 SVGAGI (reference sequence). This CDR3 has 15 residues. In DNA form, the CDR3 reads TGTGCCAGCAGTTACTCTCAGGGCTCTGGCGGGGAGCTGTTTTTT. Amino acid sequence: CASSYSQGSGGELFF.

V is TRBV11-3 and J is TRBJ1-1, with D maybe TRBD1 (6 bases). This CDR3 has 13 amino acids. Trimming left V 5 bases short and J 4 bases short, with 11 bases between. Germline V gene lookup returns CDR1 SGHNT and CDR2 YENEEA. Here the CDR3 reads CASSRQAGTEAFF. The CDR3, as DNA: TGTGCCAGCAGCCGACAGGCGGGCACTGAAGCTTTCTTT.

This clone has more than one count but fewer than ten. The chain recombines TRBV5-5 with TRBJ2-1; 7 nucleotides match TRBD2. This CDR3 comprises 15 residues. Germline V gene lookup returns CDR1 SGHKS and CDR2 YYEKEE (reference sequence). With V trimmed by 1 base and J by 5 bases, 6 bases remained unmatched. CDR3 in DNA: TGTGCCAGCAGCTTGCGCAGGGAGGGGAACAATGAGCAGTTCTTC. Translated, it gives CASSLRREGNNEQFF.

The V gene is TRBV7-2, the J gene TRBJ1-1; the match to TRBD1 covers 7 bases. Looked up from germline, CDR1 is SGHTA and CDR2 is FQGNSA. The CDR3 totals 14 residues. V dropped 5 bases and J dropped 10; count of bases not matched to a gene: 13. CDR3 loop: CASSTRDSSLGAFF. The CDR3 DNA is TGTGCCAGCAGCACACGGGACAGCTCTCTGGGAGCTTTCTTT. Variable domain in full (rest from reference TRBV7-2 and TRBJ1-1): GAGVSQSPSNKVTEKGKDVELRCDPISGHTALYWYRQSLGQGLEFLIYFQGNSAPDKSGLPSDRFSAERTGGSVSTLTIQRTQQEDSAVYLCASSTRDSSLGAFFGQGTRLTVV.

This clone was seen once. This chain uses TRBV18 with TRBJ2-2; D not certain. CDR1 is KGHSH, CDR2 LQKENI, per germline. Trimming removed 4 bases at V and 6 bases at J, with 18 bases between. The CDR3 consists of 16 residues. As DNA, the CDR3 is TGTGCCAGCTCACAGTCTAGATCCGAACGCCCCGGGGAGCTGTTTTTT. Translation: CASSQSRSERPGELFF.

This clone was observed once. The chain couples TRBV6-5 to TRBJ1-1; 9 bases are shared with TRBD1. Germline CDR1 MNHEY, CDR2 SVGAGI. CDR3 length: 15 amino acids. The junction had 10 bases not matched to a gene; V was cut back by 6 bases and J by 5 bases. CDR3 amino acids: CASRGKGQGGTEAFF. The DNA for the CDR3 is TGTGCCAGCAGGGGTAAGGGACAGGGAGGGACTGAAGCTTTCTTT.

This clone was seen only once. The chain joins TRBV28 to TRBJ1-5, with 9 bases identical to TRBD1. Germline V gene lookup returns CDR1 MDHEN and CDR2 SYDVKM. This CDR3 has 16 amino acids. Trimming took 7 bases from V and 6 from J; bases not matched to a gene: 13. CDR3 residues: CASTPGTGGWSQPQHF. DNA for the CDR3: TGTGCCAGCACCCCCGGCACAGGGGGCTGGAGTCAGCCCCAGCATTTT.

The chain uses TRBV7-9 and TRBJ1-2; 8 bases are a match to TRBD1. Per the germline V gene, CDR1 is SEHNR and CDR2 is FQNEAQ (reference sequence). After removal of 1 base from V and 5 bases from J, the junction contained 9 bases not matched to a gene. CDR3 length: 16 amino acids. The CDR3 coding sequence is TGTGCCAGCAGCTTAGGGCCTGGACAGGGAAGTTATGGCTACACCTTC. Translating gives CASSLGPGQGSYGYTF.

The CDR3 DNA sequence: TGTGCCAGTAGTCTTAGCGGGAGGGTCTACAATGAGCAGTTCTTC. It is translated as CASSLSGRVYNEQFF. This chain connects TRBV19 to TRBJ2-1, with 11 bases that match TRBD2. Losses at the gene ends were 5 bases for V and 3 bases for J; bases not matched to a gene: 3. CDR3 length: 15 residues. CDR1 is LNHDA, CDR2 SQIVND, per germline (reference sequence). The full variable domain, rest sourced from reference TRBV19 and TRBJ2-1, is DGGITQSPKYLFRKEGQNVTLSCEQNLNHDAMYWYRQDPGQGLRLIYYSQIVNDFQKGDIAEGYSVSREKKESFPLTVTSAQKNPTAFYLCASSLSGRVYNEQFFGPGTRLTVL.

V gene TRBV7-9 combines with J gene TRBJ1-4, with D possibly TRBD1 on 6 matching bases. This CDR3 is 15 amino acids long. V was shortened by 2 bases and J by 3 bases, with 10 bases between the two germline ends. Germline loops: CDR1 SEHNR, CDR2 FQNEAQ (reference sequence). DNA of the CDR3: TGTGCCAGCAGCTTATGGACAGTGGCTAATGAAAAACTGTTTTTT. Protein: CASSLWTVANEKLFF.

This clone was found once. The rearrangement joins TRBV7-6 to TRBJ2-7; D is perhaps TRBD1 (6 bases). The CDR3 covers 15 residues. Germline V lookup: CDR1 SGHVS, CDR2 FNYEAQ. V lost 1 base and J lost 0, with 10 bases in between. CDR3 coding DNA: TGTGCCAGCAGCTTAGATGAGGGGGACTCCTACGAGCAGTACTTC. Its translation: CASSLDEGDSYEQYF.

The chain joins TRBV29-1 to TRBJ1-1; D not certain. The V end lost 7 bases, the J end lost 2 bases, and 14 bases lay between the germline ends. The CDR3 contains 13 residues. Germline values: CDR1 SQVTM, CDR2 ANQGSEA. The CDR3 DNA sequence: TGCAGCGCACGAGGAGGCCCTAACACTGAAGCTTTCTTT. Translating gives CSARGGPNTEAFF.

The rearrangement joins TRBV27 to TRBJ1-2; TRBD1 agrees at 8 bases. The length of the CDR3 is 16 residues. V was pared by 3 bases and J by 4 bases, with 10 bases of the junction left unmatched. CDR1 and CDR2 (germline): MNHEY, SMNVEV (reference sequence). CDR3: CASSLGGSQGAYGYTF. The DNA for the CDR3 is TGTGCCAGCAGTTTGGGGGGTAGCCAGGGGGCCTATGGCTACACCTTC.

The CDR3 sequence: CAISESPGETQYF. DNA for the CDR3: TGTGCCATCAGTGAGTCGCCGGGAGAGACCCAGTACTTC. V gene TRBV10-3 combines with J gene TRBJ2-5; D is ambiguous. The CDR3 consists of 13 residues. The germline gives CDR1 ENHRY, CDR2 SYGVKD. V was cut by 0 bases and J by 4 bases, with 6 bases left in between.